This T cell receptor (beta chain) was observed in a study of blood T cells in healthy people across ages. Sample-barcoded 5' priming and a J-beta primer mix drove a second PCR of about 6 to 12 cycles. TCRdb ran MiXCR on the 5' RACE reads and lists one entry per CDR3 protein. The repertoire has approximately 2,000,000 distinct CDR3 sequences, around 42% of them found once; the top ten carry 20% to 25%. V was pared by 6 bases and J by 11 bases, with 13 bases of the junction left unmatched. The V gene's germline CDR1 is MNHEY and CDR2 SVGAGI. The CDR3 runs to 14 residues. This receptor was taken from a human donor in good health. Input material: blood. The genes are TRBV6-5 and TRBJ2-5; TRBD1 agrees at 9 bases. The CDR3 sequence is CASRTGQGPWEQYF. Written as DNA, the CDR3 is TGTGCCAGCAGAACGGGACAGGGTCCGTGGGAGCAGTACTTC.